Presented here are 30 T cell receptor beta chains from one specimen sequenced in a study of blood T cell repertoires in COVID-19 (dated by TCRdb to 2018 to 2020). Libraries were made using the immunoSEQ multiplex PCR assay. As stored in TCRdb, this immuneACCESS dataset retains in-frame rearrangements with V and J assigned. A fraction of the clones does not appear; measured against another copy, unresolved V genes explain less than half of the discrepancy, and the remainder lacks a known reason. This sample has approximately 220,000 clones in its table, and roughly 87% of those were observed once. The top ten constitute around 2.6% of the sample. Sequencing input: PBMCs or T cells enriched from blood (not recorded which). The receptors derive from a woman aged 30 to 39 with acute COVID-19.

This sequence joins TRBV10-1 and TRBJ2-1; TRBD2 agrees at 12 bases. CDR3 size: 16 residues. Germline V lookup: CDR1 WNHNN, CDR2 SYGVQD (reference sequence). Trimming cost V 3 bases and J 7 bases; bases outside gene matches: 7. CDR3 DNA: TGCGCCAGCAGTGACCTAGCGGGGGGGCCAAGGAATGAGCAGTTCTTC. Encoded protein: CASSDLAGGPRNEQFF.

The chain recombines TRBV12-3 or TRBV12-4 with TRBJ2-7, with 10 bases fitting TRBD1. J gave up 3 bases and V 6 bases, and 2 bases lay outside the gene matches. This CDR3 contains 13 residues. Here the CDR3 DNA reads TGTGCCAGCAGATGGACAGGGGGCTACGAGCAGTACTTC. Its protein is CASRWTGGYEQYF.

The chain recombines TRBV10-3 with TRBJ1-1, with D possibly being TRBD1 (6 bases). The ends were cut back, 6 bases at V and 0 bases at J, with 8 bases in the middle. The CDR3 has 13 residues. The V gene's germline CDR1 is ENHRY and CDR2 SYGVKD. The CDR3 region has the DNA TGTGCCATCAGGGACAGTTTGAACACTGAAGCTTTCTTT. Encoded protein: CAIRDSLNTEAFF.

Turning to this clone: A junction boundary mismatches the germline segment, possibly from a read error. The rearrangement uses TRBV4-3 and TRBJ2-7, with 7 bases lining up with TRBD2. The CDR3 loop spans 15 amino acids. Germline lookup yields CDR1 LGHNA and CDR2 YSLEER. This CDR3 is CASSQARGSSSEQYF. Here the CDR3 DNA reads TGCGCCAGCAGCCAAGCGCGGGGGAGCTCCTCCGAGCAGTACTTC.

The chain employs TRBV5-1 and TRBJ1-2, with 10 bases fitting TRBD1. V was pared by 2 bases and J by 2 bases, with 3 bases of the junction left unmatched. Per the germline V gene, CDR1 is SGHRS and CDR2 is YFSETQ. The CDR3 has 15 residues. Here the CDR3 DNA reads TGCGCCAGCAGCTTCACGGGACAGGGGAACTATGGCTACACCTTC. Translation gives CASSFTGQGNYGYTF.

The gene calls are TRBV18 and TRBJ1-2; TRBD1 matches 8 bases. Trimming removed 2 bases from V and 3 bases from J; junction bases left unmatched: 5. The CDR3 consists of 15 residues. Per the germline V gene, CDR1 is KGHSH and CDR2 is LQKENI. The CDR3: CASSPGTGQDYGYTF. DNA of the CDR3: TGTGCCAGCTCACCAGGGACAGGCCAGGACTATGGCTACACCTTC.

This clone came up once. V and J are TRBV19 and TRBJ1-5; D may be TRBD1 (5 bases). Germline CDR1 reads LNHDA; CDR2 reads SQIVND (reference sequence). This CDR3 spans 14 amino acids. The V gene lost 6 bases and the J gene lost 5 bases, with 14 bases spanning the gap. CDR3 in amino acids: CASSSLRGDQPQHF. The CDR3 DNA sequence: TGTGCCAGTAGCTCACTCCGGGGGGATCAGCCCCAGCATTTT.

V usage is TRBV13 and J usage is TRBJ2-5; 8 nucleotides line up with TRBD1. J was trimmed by 4 bases and V by 5 bases; bases with no gene match: 6. Germline CDR1 and CDR2: PRHDT and FYEKMQ (reference sequence). This CDR3 is built from 14 residues. CDR3 DNA: TGTGCCAGCAGCACGAGGACAGGGAGAGAGACCCAGTACTTC. This gives the protein CASSTRTGRETQYF. Combining the CDR3 with reference TRBV13 and TRBJ2-5 gives the whole variable domain AAGVIQSPRHLIKEKRETATLKCYPIPRHDTVYWYQQGPGQDPQFLISFYEKMQSDKGSIPDRFSAQQFSDYHSELNMSSLELGDSALYFCASSTRTGRETQYFGPGTRLLVL.

The J gene is TRBJ1-2, the V gene TRBV9; a weak D match, TRBD1 (6 bases). The ends were cut back, 4 bases at V and 3 bases at J, with 13 bases in the middle. Germline-derived CDR1 and CDR2 are SGDLS and YYNGEE. The CDR3 runs to 14 residues. The CDR3 DNA sequence: TGTGCCAGCAGCCCGCAGGGGATTGACTATGGCTACACCTTC. Amino acids: CASSPQGIDYGYTF.

CDR3 bases: TGTGCCAGCCAACCGCTGGAGTATGGCTACACCTTC. Amino acid sequence: CASQPLEYGYTF. This chain joins TRBV6-5 and TRBJ1-2, with D hard to call. Germline assignment: CDR1 MNHEY and CDR2 SVGAGI. The CDR3 is made up of 12 amino acids. V gave up 8 bases and J gave up 5 bases, with 12 bases separating them.

The rearrangement links TRBV29-1 to TRBJ1-1; D unclear. V was clipped by 7 bases and J by 4 bases, with 10 bases between them. The CDR3 is made up of 11 amino acids. CDR1 is SQVTM, CDR2 ANQGSEA, per germline. The CDR3 sequence is CSAGLGTEAFF. CDR3 sequence (DNA): TGCAGCGCCGGACTTGGCACTGAAGCTTTCTTT.

This clone was observed a handful of times. This rearrangement joins TRBV27 to TRBJ2-1; TRBD2 matches 9 bases. The CDR3 is 14 residues long. The V and J ends lost 5 bases and 7 bases, in that order; junction bases with no gene match: 6. CDR1 and CDR2 from the germline V gene are MNHEY and SMNVEV (reference sequence). The CDR3 DNA reads as TGTGCCAGCAGTGTCGCGGGGGGGTCGAATGAGCAGTTCTTC. This translates into CASSVAGGSNEQFF.

This chain uses TRBV30 with TRBJ2-7, with 8 bases aligning to TRBD1. The CDR3 consists of 13 residues. The V segment lost 2 bases and the J segment 3 bases; nucleotides outside the gene matches: 3. Germline V gene sequence: CDR1 GTSNPN, CDR2 SVGIG (reference sequence). The CDR3, as DNA: TGTGCCTGGAGTCCGGGACAGGACTACGAGCAGTACTTC. As protein: CAWSPGQDYEQYF.

The V call is TRBV20-1, the J call TRBJ1-6, with D uncertain. The CDR3 is 14 residues long. Trimming removed 3 bases from V and 7 bases from J, with 13 bases in between. The germline CDR1 and CDR2 sequences are DFQATT and SNEGSKA (reference sequence). The CDR3 loop is CSASNPGGNSPLHF. The CDR3 DNA reads as TGCAGTGCTAGTAATCCCGGCGGAAATTCACCCCTCCACTTT.

In its sample, this clone was seen once. The genes are TRBV4-1 and TRBJ1-1; TRBD1 is a possible D gene (5 bases). The CDR3 is 16 amino acids. Looked up from germline, CDR1 is MGHRA and CDR2 is YSYEKL. V was trimmed by 0 bases and J by 0 bases, leaving 11 bases between them. CDR3 in amino acids: CASSQDRQLMNTEAFF. As DNA, the CDR3 is TGCGCCAGCAGCCAAGATCGACAGCTTATGAACACTGAAGCTTTCTTT.

Ten or more counts support this clone. The CDR3 reads CASRIQGDYGYTF. CDR3 DNA sequence: TGTGCCAGCAGAATACAGGGGGACTATGGCTACACCTTC. V and J are TRBV5-6 and TRBJ1-2; TRBD1 agrees at 8 bases. Germline values: CDR1 SGHDT, CDR2 YYEEEE. The CDR3 spans 13 residues. V trimming: 5 bases; J trimming: 3 bases; junction bases outside the gene matches: 3. Full variable domain (rest looked up from reference TRBV5-6 and TRBJ1-2): DAGVTQSPTHLIKTRGQQVTLRCSPKSGHDTVSWYQQALGQGPQFIFQYYEEEERQRGNFPDRFSGHQFPNYSSELNVNALLLGDSALYLCASRIQGDYGYTFGSGTRLTVV.

This rearrangement joins TRBV27 to TRBJ1-5, with 10 nucleotides matching TRBD1. Germline CDR1 and CDR2: MNHEY and SMNVEV (reference sequence). This CDR3 contains 15 residues. V dropped 5 bases and J dropped 5; count of bases not matched to a gene: 6. CDR3 DNA: TGTGCCAGCAGTATCAGGACAGGGGGGGATCAGCCCCAGCATTTT. Protein: CASSIRTGGDQPQHF.

V is TRBV5-8 and J is TRBJ1-1; D not certain. The ends were cut back, 2 bases at V and 0 bases at J, with 11 bases in the middle. This CDR3 has 15 residues. From germline, CDR1 is SGHTS and CDR2 YDEGEE. CDR3 in DNA: TGTGCCAGCAGCTTCTCTGGCTTTATGAACACTGAAGCTTTCTTT. It specifies CASSFSGFMNTEAFF.

The rearrangement uses TRBV12-3 or TRBV12-4 and TRBJ2-1, with 9 nucleotides matching TRBD1. The CDR3 contains 13 residues. V lost 3 bases, J lost 9 bases, and 3 bases stayed unmatched. The CDR3 sequence: CASSFTGGSEQFF. As DNA, the CDR3 is TGTGCCAGCAGTTTTACAGGGGGCAGTGAGCAGTTCTTC.

This clone was seen ten or more times. The rearrangement uses TRBV5-1 and TRBJ2-7; 7 positions match TRBD1. The CDR3 runs to 13 residues. Trimming cost V 4 bases and J 2 bases; bases outside gene matches: 3. Per germline, CDR1 SGHRS and CDR2 YFSETQ. Here the CDR3 DNA reads TGCGCCAGCAGCCGGGACAGTCCCTACGAGCAGTACTTC. Protein product: CASSRDSPYEQYF.

The chain is built from TRBV10-3 and TRBJ1-1, with 11 bases identical to TRBD1. Germline V lookup: CDR1 ENHRY, CDR2 SYGVKD. The CDR3 has 13 amino acids. The ends lost 8 bases at V and 3 bases at J; junction bases unmatched: 2. CDR3 DNA sequence: TGTGCCATCGGGACAGGGGGTTACACTGAAGCTTTCTTT. It specifies CAIGTGGYTEAFF.

J is TRBJ2-3 and V is TRBV4-2; D not resolved. Per the germline V gene, CDR1 is LGHNA and CDR2 is YNFKEQ. The CDR3 covers 17 residues. V was cut by 0 bases and J by 0 bases, with 13 bases left in between. DNA for the CDR3: TGTGCCAGCAGCCAAGATTATCTAATACCTAGCACAGATACGCAGTATTTT. Translated: CASSQDYLIPSTDTQYF.

The chain links TRBV27 to TRBJ2-1; possible D gene TRBD2, 5 bases. CDR1 and CDR2 (germline): MNHEY, SMNVEV (reference sequence). Between the trimmed V and J ends, which lost 2 bases and 6 bases, there was a span of 14 bases. This CDR3 spans 15 amino acids. CDR3 loop: CASSLAEDSFNEQFF. Here the CDR3 DNA reads TGTGCCAGCAGTTTAGCGGAGGATAGTTTCAATGAGCAGTTCTTC.

The chain combines TRBV29-1 with TRBJ1-1; tentatively, D is TRBD1 (6 bases). V shed 2 bases and J shed 0 bases, with 10 bases lying between them. CDR1 and CDR2 (germline): SQVTM, ANQGSEA. The CDR3 covers 14 residues. The CDR3 spells CSVEWGGMNTEAFF. CDR3 sequence (DNA): TGCAGCGTTGAATGGGGGGGCATGAACACTGAAGCTTTCTTT.

CDR3 sequence (DNA): TGTGCCAGCAGTTACTATCGGGGAATTAACTATGGCTACACCTTC. Its translation is CASSYYRGINYGYTF. The V call is TRBV6-5, the J call TRBJ1-2; D gene unclear. Germline-derived CDR1 and CDR2 are MNHEY and SVGAGI. This CDR3 region has 15 residues. Between the trimmed V and J ends, which lost 1 base and 1 base, there was a span of 10 bases.

This chain connects TRBV6-2 or TRBV6-3 to TRBJ2-6; 9 positions agree with TRBD1. CDR1 MNHEY and CDR2 SVGEGT come from the germline V gene. Unmatched junction bases numbered 13, after V lost 3 bases and J lost 4 bases. The CDR3 is 19 residues long. CDR3 in amino acids: CASSYGGTGILSGANVLTF. The CDR3 DNA sequence: TGTGCCAGCAGTTATGGAGGGACAGGGATATTATCCGGGGCCAACGTCCTGACTTTC.

This clone was detected once. This chain joins TRBV6-5 and TRBJ1-1, with D hard to call. CDR1 is MNHEY, CDR2 SVGAGI, per germline. The germline V and J ends were trimmed by 6 bases and 5 bases, with 13 bases remaining between them. This CDR3 contains 13 residues. The CDR3 nucleotides are TGTGCCAGCAGCTTGGCGAGGGAAACTGAAGCTTTCTTT. This translates into CASSLARETEAFF.

V gene TRBV2 combines with J gene TRBJ1-1; 10 bases match TRBD1. Per germline, CDR1 SNHLY and CDR2 FYNNEI. Unmatched junction bases numbered 12, after V lost 8 bases and J lost 6 bases. The CDR3 is 15 residues long. CDR3 amino acids: CASLDRGLIGAEAFF. The CDR3 DNA follows: TGTGCCAGCCTAGACAGGGGGCTAATTGGCGCTGAAGCTTTCTTT. The full variable domain, completed using reference TRBV2 and TRBJ1-1, is EPEVTQTPSHQVTQMGQEVILRCVPISNHLYFYWYRQILGQKVEFLVSFYNNEISEKSEIFDDQFSVERPDGSNFTLKIRSTKLEDSAMYFCASLDRGLIGAEAFFGQGTRLTVV.

This clone was seen only once. The V call is TRBV5-8, the J call TRBJ1-1; D not resolved. The CDR3 covers 15 residues. The ends were cut back, 2 bases at V and 0 bases at J, with 11 bases in the middle. Germline assignment: CDR1 SGHTS and CDR2 YDEGEE. For the CDR3, the DNA is TGTGCCAGCAGCTTTTTAGGAGCCATGAACACTGAAGCTTTCTTT. Its protein product is CASSFLGAMNTEAFF. The full variable domain, rest sourced from reference TRBV5-8 and TRBJ1-1, is EAGVTQSPTHLIKTRGQQATLRCSPISGHTSVYWYQQALGLGLQFLLWYDEGEERNRGNFPPRFSGRQFPNYSSELNVNALELEDSALYLCASSFLGAMNTEAFFGQGTRLTVV.

About this clone itself: Other DNA sequences in the sample encode the same CDR3. The CDR3 region has the DNA TGTGCCAGCAGCCCCGGGACAGGCTCCTACGAGCAGTACTTC. It is translated as CASSPGTGSYEQYF. The chain carries TRBV7-2 and TRBJ2-7; 8 bases agree with TRBD1. J lost 0 bases, V lost 5 bases, and 3 bases had no gene match. CDR3 length equals 14 residues. Per the germline V gene, CDR1 is SGHTA and CDR2 is FQGNSA.